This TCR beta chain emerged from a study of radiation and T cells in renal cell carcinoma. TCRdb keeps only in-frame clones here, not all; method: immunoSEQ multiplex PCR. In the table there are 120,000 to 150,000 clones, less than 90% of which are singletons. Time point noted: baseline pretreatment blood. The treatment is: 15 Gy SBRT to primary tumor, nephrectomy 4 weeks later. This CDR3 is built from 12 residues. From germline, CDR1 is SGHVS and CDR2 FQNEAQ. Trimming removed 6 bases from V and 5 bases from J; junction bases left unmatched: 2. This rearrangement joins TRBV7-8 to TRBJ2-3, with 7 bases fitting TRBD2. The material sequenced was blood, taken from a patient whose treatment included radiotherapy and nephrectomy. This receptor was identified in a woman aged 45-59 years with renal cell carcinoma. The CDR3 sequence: CASRRGVDTQYF. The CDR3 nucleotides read TGTGCCAGCAGACGGGGGGTAGATACGCAGTATTTT.